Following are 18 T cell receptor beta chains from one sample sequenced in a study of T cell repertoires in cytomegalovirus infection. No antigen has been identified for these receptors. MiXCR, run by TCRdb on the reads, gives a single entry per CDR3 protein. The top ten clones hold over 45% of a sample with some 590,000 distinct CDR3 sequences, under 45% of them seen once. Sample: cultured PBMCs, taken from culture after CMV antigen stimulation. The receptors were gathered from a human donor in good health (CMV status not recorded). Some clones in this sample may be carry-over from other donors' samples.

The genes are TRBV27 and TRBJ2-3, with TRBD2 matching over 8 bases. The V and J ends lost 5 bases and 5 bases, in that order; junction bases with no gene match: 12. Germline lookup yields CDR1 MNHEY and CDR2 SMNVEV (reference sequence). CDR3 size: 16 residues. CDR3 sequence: CASSLRPGGMGDTQYF. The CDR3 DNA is TGTGCCAGCAGTCTCCGTCCGGGGGGGATGGGAGATACGCAGTATTTT.

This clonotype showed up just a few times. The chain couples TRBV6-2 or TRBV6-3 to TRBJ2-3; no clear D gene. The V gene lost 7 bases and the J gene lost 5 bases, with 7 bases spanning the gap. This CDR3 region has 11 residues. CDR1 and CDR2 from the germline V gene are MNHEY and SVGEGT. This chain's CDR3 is CASTVEDTQYF. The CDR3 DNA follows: TGTGCCAGCACAGTAGAAGATACGCAGTATTTT.

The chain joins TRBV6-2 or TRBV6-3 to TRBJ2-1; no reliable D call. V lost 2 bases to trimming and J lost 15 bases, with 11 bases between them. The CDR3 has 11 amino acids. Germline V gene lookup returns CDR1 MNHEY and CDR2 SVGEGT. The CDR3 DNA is TGTGCCAGCAGTTACGCAAGCCGAGGGTTCTTC. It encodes CASSYASRGFF.

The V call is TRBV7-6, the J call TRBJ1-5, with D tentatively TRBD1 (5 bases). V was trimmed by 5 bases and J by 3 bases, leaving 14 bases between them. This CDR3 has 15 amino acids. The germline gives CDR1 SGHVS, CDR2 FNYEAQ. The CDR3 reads CASSQDQGFNQPQHF. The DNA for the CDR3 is TGTGCCAGCAGCCAAGACCAGGGTTTCAATCAGCCCCAGCATTTT.

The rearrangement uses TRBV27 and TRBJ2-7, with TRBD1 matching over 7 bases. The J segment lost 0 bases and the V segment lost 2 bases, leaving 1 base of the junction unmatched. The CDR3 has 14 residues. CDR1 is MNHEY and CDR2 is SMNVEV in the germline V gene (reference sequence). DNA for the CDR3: TGTGCCAGCAGTTTACAGGGGGTCTCCTACGAGCAGTACTTC. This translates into CASSLQGVSYEQYF.

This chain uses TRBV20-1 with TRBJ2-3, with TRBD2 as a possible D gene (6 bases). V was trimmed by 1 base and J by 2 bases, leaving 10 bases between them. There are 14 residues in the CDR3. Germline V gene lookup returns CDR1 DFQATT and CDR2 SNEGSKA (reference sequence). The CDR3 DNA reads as TGCAGTGCTAGAGTGGCGGGGACCACAGATACGCAGTATTTT. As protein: CSARVAGTTDTQYF.

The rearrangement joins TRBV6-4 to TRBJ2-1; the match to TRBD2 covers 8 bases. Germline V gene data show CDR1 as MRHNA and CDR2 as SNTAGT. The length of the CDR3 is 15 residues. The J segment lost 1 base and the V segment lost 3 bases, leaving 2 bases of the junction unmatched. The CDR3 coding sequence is TGTGCCAGCAGTGAGGCTAGCGGGTCCTACAATGAGCAGTTCTTC. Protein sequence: CASSEASGSYNEQFF.

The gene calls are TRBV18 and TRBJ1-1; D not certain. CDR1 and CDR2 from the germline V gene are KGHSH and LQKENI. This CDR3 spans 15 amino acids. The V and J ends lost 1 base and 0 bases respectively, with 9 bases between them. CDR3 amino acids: CASSPHPQMNTEAFF. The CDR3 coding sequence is TGTGCCAGCTCACCACACCCGCAAATGAACACTGAAGCTTTCTTT.

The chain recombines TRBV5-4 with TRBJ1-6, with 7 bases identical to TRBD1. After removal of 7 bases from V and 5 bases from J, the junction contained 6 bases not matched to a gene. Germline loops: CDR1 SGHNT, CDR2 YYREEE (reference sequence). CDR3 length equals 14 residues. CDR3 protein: CASALQGDNSPLHF. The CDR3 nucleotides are TGTGCCAGCGCACTGCAGGGGGATAATTCACCCCTCCACTTT.

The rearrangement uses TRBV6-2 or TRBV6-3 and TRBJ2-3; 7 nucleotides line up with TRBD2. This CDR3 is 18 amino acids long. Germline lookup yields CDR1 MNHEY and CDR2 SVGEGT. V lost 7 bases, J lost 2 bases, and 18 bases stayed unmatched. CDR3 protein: CASIQGALDGRFTDTQYF. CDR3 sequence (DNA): TGTGCCAGCATCCAAGGCGCGTTGGACGGGAGGTTCACAGATACGCAGTATTTT.

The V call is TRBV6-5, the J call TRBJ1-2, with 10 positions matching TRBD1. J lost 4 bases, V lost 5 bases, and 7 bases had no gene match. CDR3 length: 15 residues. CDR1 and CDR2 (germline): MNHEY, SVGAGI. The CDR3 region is CASSPDRGRLYGYTF. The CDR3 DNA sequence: TGTGCCAGCAGTCCTGACAGGGGGCGACTCTATGGCTACACCTTC.

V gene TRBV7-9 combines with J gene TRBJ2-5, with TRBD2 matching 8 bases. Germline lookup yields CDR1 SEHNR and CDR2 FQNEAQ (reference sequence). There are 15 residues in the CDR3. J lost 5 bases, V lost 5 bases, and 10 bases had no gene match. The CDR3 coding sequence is TGTGCCAGCAGCCCGCGGACTAGCTTACCGGAGACCCAGTACTTC. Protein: CASSPRTSLPETQYF.

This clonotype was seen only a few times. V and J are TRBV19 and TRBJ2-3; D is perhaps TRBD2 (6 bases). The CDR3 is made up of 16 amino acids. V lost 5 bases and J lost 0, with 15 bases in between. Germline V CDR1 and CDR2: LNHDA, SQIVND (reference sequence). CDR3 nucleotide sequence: TGTGCCAGTAGTGGCGGGATCCTTAGTAGCACAGATACGCAGTATTTT. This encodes CASSGGILSSTDTQYF. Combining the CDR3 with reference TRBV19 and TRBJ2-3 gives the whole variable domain DGGITQSPKYLFRKEGQNVTLSCEQNLNHDAMYWYRQDPGQGLRLIYYSQIVNDFQKGDIAEGYSVSREKKESFPLTVTSAQKNPTAFYLCASSGGILSSTDTQYFGPGTRLTVL.

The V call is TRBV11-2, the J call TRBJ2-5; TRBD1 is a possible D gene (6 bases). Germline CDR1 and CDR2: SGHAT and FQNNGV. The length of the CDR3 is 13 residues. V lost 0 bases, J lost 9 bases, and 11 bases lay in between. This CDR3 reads CASSLEGQGSQYF. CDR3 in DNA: TGTGCCAGCAGCTTAGAGGGCCAGGGGTCCCAGTACTTC.

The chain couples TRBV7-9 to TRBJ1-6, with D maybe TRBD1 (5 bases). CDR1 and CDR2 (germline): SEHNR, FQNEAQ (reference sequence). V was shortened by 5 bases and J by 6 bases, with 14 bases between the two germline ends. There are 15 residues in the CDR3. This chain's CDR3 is CASSLGTTTNSPLHF. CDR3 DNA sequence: TGTGCCAGCAGCCTCGGGACTACCACTAATTCACCCCTCCACTTT.

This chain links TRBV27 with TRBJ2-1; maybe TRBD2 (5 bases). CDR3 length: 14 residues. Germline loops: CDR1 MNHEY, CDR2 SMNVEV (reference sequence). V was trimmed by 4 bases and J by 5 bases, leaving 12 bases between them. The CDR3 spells CASSSIALDNEQFF. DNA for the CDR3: TGTGCCAGCAGTTCAATAGCACTAGACAATGAGCAGTTCTTC.

The CDR3 sequence is CASSPVQGGGYTF. In DNA, the CDR3 is TGTGCCAGCAGCCCCGTACAGGGGGGTGGCTACACCTTC. The chain employs TRBV6-5 and TRBJ1-2, with 8 bases aligning to TRBD1. This CDR3 has 13 residues. The J segment lost 7 bases and the V segment lost 6 bases, leaving 7 bases of the junction unmatched. Per the germline V gene, CDR1 is MNHEY and CDR2 is SVGAGI.

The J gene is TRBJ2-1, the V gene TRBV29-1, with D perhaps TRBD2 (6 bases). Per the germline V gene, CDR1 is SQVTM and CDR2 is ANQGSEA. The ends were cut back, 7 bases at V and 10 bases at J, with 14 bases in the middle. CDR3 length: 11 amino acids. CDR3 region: CSAGTRPEQFF. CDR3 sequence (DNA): TGCAGCGCCGGGACTCGACCGGAGCAGTTCTTC.